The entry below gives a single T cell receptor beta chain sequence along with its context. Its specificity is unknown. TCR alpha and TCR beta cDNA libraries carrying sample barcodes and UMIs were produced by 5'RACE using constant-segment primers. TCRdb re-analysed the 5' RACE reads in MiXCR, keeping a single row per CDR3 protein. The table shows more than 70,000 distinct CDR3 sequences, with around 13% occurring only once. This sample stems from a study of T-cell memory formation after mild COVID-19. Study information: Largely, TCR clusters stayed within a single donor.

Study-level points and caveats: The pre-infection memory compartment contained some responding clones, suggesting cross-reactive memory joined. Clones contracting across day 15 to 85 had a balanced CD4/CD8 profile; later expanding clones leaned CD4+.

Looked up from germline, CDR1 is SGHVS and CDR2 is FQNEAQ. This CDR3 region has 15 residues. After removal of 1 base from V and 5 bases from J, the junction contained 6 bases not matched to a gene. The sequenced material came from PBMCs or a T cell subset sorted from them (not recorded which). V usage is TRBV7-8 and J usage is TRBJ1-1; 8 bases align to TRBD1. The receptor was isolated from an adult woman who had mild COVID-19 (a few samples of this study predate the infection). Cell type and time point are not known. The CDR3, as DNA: TGTGCCAGCAGCTTAGTGCGACAGGGGAGAACTGAAGCTTTCTTT. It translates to CASSLVRQGRTEAFF.